The rows below give T cell receptor beta chains drawn from one sample of a study of cytomegalovirus exposure and HLA in healthy donors. Generated by immunoSEQ multiplex PCR, the TCRdb table keeps only in-frame clones and is missing some. The profile covers around 150,000 clones, with around two thirds appearing a single time and about 10% taken by the ten largest. The sample consisted of PBMCs. The receptors originated from a man younger than 40 in good health and CMV-seropositive. The CDR3 runs from the conserved cysteine through the conserved F or W. D genes are given only for firm matches. Clone size appears in some rows only: once, few, many, or a class for an expanded clone.

TRBD2,TRBV2,.,TRBJ2-7,CASMGGSYEQYF,TGTGCCAGCATGGGGGGGTCCTACGAGCAGTACTTC
.,TRBV2,.,TRBJ1-5,CASSEGTVNQPQHF,TGTGCCAGCAGTGAAGGGACAGTCAATCAGCCCCAGCATTTT
.,TRBV5-6,.,TRBJ2-3,CANSPLLGQGSDTQYF,TGTGCCAACAGCCCCCTGTTGGGCCAGGGTTCAGATACGCAGTATTTT
.,TRBV2,.,TRBJ2-1,CASSERRTGDEQFF,TGTGCCAGCAGTGAGAGGCGGACGGGGGATGAGCAGTTCTTC
TRBD2,TRBV11-3,few,TRBJ2-4,CASSSPSGSLAKNIQYF,TGTGCCAGCAGCTCACCTAGCGGGAGCCTAGCCAAAAACATTCAGTACTTC
.,TRBV11-2,.,TRBJ1-4,CASSLSGRGEKLFF,TGTGCCAGCAGCTTATCTGGGAGAGGCGAAAAACTGTTTTTT
TRBD2,TRBV9,few,TRBJ2-1,CASSVVSGGGNEQFF,TGTGCCAGCAGCGTAGTAAGCGGGGGCGGGAATGAGCAGTTCTTC
.,TRBV10-3,.,TRBJ1-1,CAIRVTENTEAFF,TGTGCCATCAGGGTGACAGAGAACACTGAAGCTTTCTTT
.,TRBV30,.,TRBJ2-1,CASHKRGNNNEQFF,TGTGCCTCCCACAAACGGGGGAATAACAATGAGCAGTTCTTC
TRBD1,TRBV2,.,TRBJ2-5,CASSSMGQNQETQYF,TGTGCCAGCAGCTCAATGGGACAGAACCAAGAGACCCAGTACTTC
.,TRBV7-9,.,TRBJ1-3,CASSSWGGSGNTIYF,TGTGCCAGCAGCTCGTGGGGGGGCTCTGGAAACACCATATATTTT
.,TRBV5-1,.,TRBJ2-5,CASRSQETQYF,TGCGCCAGCAGGAGTCAAGAGACCCAGTACTTC
TRBD2,TRBV5-4,.,TRBJ2-3,CASSFKLAGGADTQYF,TGTGCCAGCAGCTTCAAACTAGCGGGGGGAGCAGATACGCAGTATTTT
.,TRBV6-4,.,TRBJ2-1,CASSASEQGNEQFF,TGTGCCAGCAGCGCTAGCGAACAGGGGAATGAGCAGTTCTTC
.,TRBV19,.,TRBJ2-1,CASSMSPRPYNEQFF,TGTGCCAGTAGTATGTCCCCTAGGCCCTACAATGAGCAGTTCTTC
.,TRBV18,once,TRBJ2-1,CASSPGPGLEQFF,TGTGCCAGCTCACCAGGCCCAGGGCTTGAGCAGTTCTTC
.,TRBV28,few,TRBJ1-5,CASIRRGGGNQPQHF,TGTGCCAGCATCAGGAGGGGAGGAGGCAATCAGCCCCAGCATTTT
.,TRBV6-5,.,TRBJ2-3,CASSPVASTDTQYF,TGTGCCAGCAGCCCCGTTGCTAGTACGGATACGCAGTATTTT
TRBD2,TRBV5-5,.,TRBJ2-3,CASLRVSSGAGDTQYF,TGTGCCAGCCTAAGGGTATCTAGCGGGGCCGGAGATACGCAGTATTTT
TRBD2,TRBV9,few,TRBJ2-1,CASSADGLAGEQFF,TGTGCCAGCAGCGCCGACGGACTAGCGGGAGAGCAGTTCTTC
.,TRBV9,.,TRBJ2-1,CASSAPGLLYNEQFF,TGTGCCAGCAGCGCCCCAGGACTCCTCTACAATGAGCAGTTCTTC
TRBD2,TRBV4-1,.,TRBJ2-7,CASSPSGTYEQYF,TGCGCCAGCAGCCCCAGCGGGACCTACGAGCAGTACTTC
TRBD1,TRBV5-4,.,TRBJ1-1,CASSEGQGRSTEAFF,TGTGCCAGCAGCGAGGGACAGGGGCGTAGCACTGAAGCTTTCTTT
.,TRBV5-5,.,TRBJ2-7,CASSLGQSGAYEQYF,TGTGCCAGCAGCTTGGGGCAGTCAGGGGCCTACGAGCAGTACTTC
.,TRBV11-3,.,TRBJ2-1,CASSSWGVGEEQFF,TGTGCCAGCAGCTCATGGGGGGTCGGTGAGGAGCAGTTCTTC
.,TRBV6-6,.,TRBJ1-4,CASKGGISEKLFF,TGTGCCAGCAAAGGAGGAATAAGTGAAAAACTGTTTTTT
.,TRBV6-5,.,TRBJ1-3,CASSYTGGGNTIYF,TGTGCCAGCAGTTACACCGGAGGGGGAAACACCATATATTTT
.,TRBV27,few,TRBJ1-6,CASQVIPRQANSPLHF,TGTGCCAGCCAAGTTATCCCCCGACAGGCTAATTCACCCCTCCACTTT
.,TRBV5-6,.,TRBJ1-2,CASSFPRGDNYGYTF,TGTGCCAGCAGCTTCCCCCGCGGGGATAACTATGGCTACACCTTC
TRBD2,TRBV7-9,.,TRBJ2-1,CASSLGTSGRVEQFF,TGTGCCAGCAGCTTAGGGACTAGCGGGAGGGTTGAGCAGTTCTTC
.,TRBV27,few,TRBJ2-7,CASSTSLAEQYF,TGTGCCAGCAGTACCTCCCTGGCCGAGCAGTACTTC
.,TRBV10-1,.,TRBJ2-7,CASSSQATYEQYF,TGCGCCAGCAGTAGCCAAGCCACCTACGAGCAGTACTTC
.,TRBV19,.,TRBJ1-2,CASSPTGVDYGYTF,TGTGCCAGTAGTCCCACAGGAGTTGACTATGGCTACACCTTC
.,TRBV19,.,TRBJ1-2,CASSMRETAYGYTF,TGTGCCAGTAGTATGAGGGAGACTGCGTATGGCTACACCTTC
.,TRBV6-5,.,TRBJ2-7,CASSTVGGPYEQYF,TGTGCCAGCAGCACCGTAGGGGGACCCTACGAGCAGTACTTC
TRBD1,TRBV27,.,TRBJ1-1,CASSLSPGQGLSEAFF,TGTGCCAGCAGTTTATCTCCGGGACAGGGGCTCTCTGAAGCTTTCTTT
.,TRBV5-6,.,TRBJ1-2,CASSLRLSGYTF,TGTGCCAGCAGCTTGCGTCTCTCTGGCTACACCTTC